One T cell receptor beta chain is described in this entry. Its antigen is not known. These data come from a study of CD4 T cells in relation to SARS-CoV-2 and coronaviruses. Study-wide results and limits: Memory recall responses, not primary responses primed in culture, are what the assay detects.

Deletions cut 3 bases from V and 6 bases from J, with 14 bases between. The CDR3 covers 14 residues. The germline V gene has CDR1 DFQATT and CDR2 SNEGSKA (reference sequence). Assay: immunoSEQ multiplex PCR; the TCRdb copy retains only in-frame clones and omits some. The sample comprises tens of thousands of clones, under 95% of which are singletons, and 0.3% to 0.45% rests with the top ten. This TCR derives from an adult with COVID-19. The sample was naive CD4+ T cells from PBMCs. Documented subset: naive CD4+ T cells isolated by negative enrichment. The chain joins TRBV20-1 to TRBJ2-2; D might be TRBD2 (5 bases). The CDR3 is CSASEGLRAGELFF. CDR3 coding DNA: TGCAGTGCTAGTGAGGGCCTACGGGCCGGGGAGCTGTTTTTT.